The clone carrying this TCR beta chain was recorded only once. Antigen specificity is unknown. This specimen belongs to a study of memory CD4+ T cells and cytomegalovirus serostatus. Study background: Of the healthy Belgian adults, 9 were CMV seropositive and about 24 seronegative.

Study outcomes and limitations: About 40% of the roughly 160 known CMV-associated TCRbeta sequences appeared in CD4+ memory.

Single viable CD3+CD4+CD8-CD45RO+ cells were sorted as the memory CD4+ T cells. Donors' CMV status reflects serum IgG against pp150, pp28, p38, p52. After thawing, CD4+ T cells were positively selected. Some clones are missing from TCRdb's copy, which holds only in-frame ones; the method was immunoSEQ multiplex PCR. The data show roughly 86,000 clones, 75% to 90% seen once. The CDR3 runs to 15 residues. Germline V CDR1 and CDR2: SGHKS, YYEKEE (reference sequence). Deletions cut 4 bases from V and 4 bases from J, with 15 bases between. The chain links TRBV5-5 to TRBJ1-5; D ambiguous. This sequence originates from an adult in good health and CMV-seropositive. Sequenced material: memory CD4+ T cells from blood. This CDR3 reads CASSPGIGTNQPQHF. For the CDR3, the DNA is TGTGCCAGCAGCCCCGGGATTGGAACTAATCAGCCCCAGCATTTT.